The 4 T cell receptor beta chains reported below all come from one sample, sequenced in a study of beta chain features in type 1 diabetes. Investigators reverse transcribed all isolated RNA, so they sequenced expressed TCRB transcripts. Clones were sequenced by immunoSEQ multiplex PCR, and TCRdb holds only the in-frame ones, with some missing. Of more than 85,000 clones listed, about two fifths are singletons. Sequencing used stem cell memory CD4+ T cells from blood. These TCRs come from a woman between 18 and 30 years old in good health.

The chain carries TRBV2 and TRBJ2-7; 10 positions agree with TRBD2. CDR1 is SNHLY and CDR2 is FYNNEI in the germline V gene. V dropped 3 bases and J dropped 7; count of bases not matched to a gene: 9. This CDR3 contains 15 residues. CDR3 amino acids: CASSEVLAGVREQYF. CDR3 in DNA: TGTGCCAGCAGTGAGGTCCTAGCGGGAGTGCGGGAGCAGTACTTC.

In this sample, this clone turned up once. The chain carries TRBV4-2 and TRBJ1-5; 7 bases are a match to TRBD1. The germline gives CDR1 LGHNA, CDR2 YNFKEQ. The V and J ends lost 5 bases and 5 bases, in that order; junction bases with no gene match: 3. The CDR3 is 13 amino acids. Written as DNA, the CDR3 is TGTGCCAGCAGCTTGGGACAGCATCAGCCCCAGCATTTT. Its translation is CASSLGQHQPQHF.

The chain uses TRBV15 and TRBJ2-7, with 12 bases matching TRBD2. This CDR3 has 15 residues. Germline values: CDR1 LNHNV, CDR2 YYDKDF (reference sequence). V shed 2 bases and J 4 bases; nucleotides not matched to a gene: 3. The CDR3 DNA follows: TGTGCCACCAGCAGACGACTAGCGGGAGCTTACGAGCAGTACTTC. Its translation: CATSRRLAGAYEQYF.

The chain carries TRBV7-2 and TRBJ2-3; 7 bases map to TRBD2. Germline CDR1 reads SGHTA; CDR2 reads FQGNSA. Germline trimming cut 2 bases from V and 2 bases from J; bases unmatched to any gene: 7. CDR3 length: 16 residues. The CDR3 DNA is TGTGCCAGCAGCTTACCTTGGGGGGGTACCACAGATACGCAGTATTTT. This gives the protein CASSLPWGGTTDTQYF. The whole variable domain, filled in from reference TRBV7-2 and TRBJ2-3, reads GAGVSQSPSNKVTEKGKDVELRCDPISGHTALYWYRQSLGQGLEFLIYFQGNSAPDKSGLPSDRFSAERTGGSVSTLTIQRTQQEDSAVYLCASSLPWGGTTDTQYFGPGTRLTVL.